These 21 T cell receptor beta chains came from one sample sequenced in a study of persistence of HIV-infected CD4 T cells. Antigen specificity for these receptors is unknown. Sequencing used immunoSEQ version 4 in survey mode. Assay used: immunoSEQ multiplex PCR; TCRdb lists only in-frame clones, some missing. Seen here are about 28,000 clones, 78% observed once, and the top ten hold 0.7% to 0.95%. The stimulus was lysate of CMV-infected fibroblasts, about 10 ug/mL. CD40L/CD69 double-negative CD45RO-high memory CD4+ T cells were collected. Material: CD4+ T cells sorted from PBMCs after roughly 18-hour stimulation, obtained from a patient who received antiretroviral therapy. These receptor sequences come from an adult woman with HIV who was CMV-seropositive.

This chain uses TRBV7-2 with TRBJ1-5, with a weak D call TRBD1 (6 bases). This CDR3 contains 16 residues. Germline CDR1 reads SGHTA; CDR2 reads FQGNSA. V gave up 5 bases and J gave up 2 bases, with 16 bases separating them. CDR3 amino acids: CASSALGRGGNQPQHF. Written as DNA, the CDR3 is TGTGCCAGCAGCGCCCTCGGGAGGGGGGGCAATCAGCCCCAGCATTTT.

This sequence joins TRBV30 and TRBJ1-1, with D perhaps matching TRBD1 (5 bases). The CDR3 spans 13 residues. Germline V gene sequence: CDR1 GTSNPN, CDR2 SVGIG (reference sequence). The V gene lost 1 base and the J gene lost 4 bases, with 10 bases spanning the gap. The CDR3 region is CAWSERGPTEAFF. CDR3 bases: TGTGCCTGGAGTGAAAGGGGCCCCACTGAAGCTTTCTTT.

The chain couples TRBV27 to TRBJ1-1, with no clear D. CDR3 length: 15 amino acids. Germline CDR1 MNHEY, CDR2 SMNVEV (reference sequence). V shed 6 bases and J shed 2 bases, with 16 bases lying between them. The CDR3 reads CASSFGGLRNTEAFF. CDR3 nucleotide sequence: TGTGCCAGCAGCTTCGGTGGATTACGCAACACTGAAGCTTTCTTT.

The chain couples TRBV5-1 to TRBJ2-1; 9 bases match TRBD1. Germline V gene lookup returns CDR1 SGHRS and CDR2 YFSETQ. The CDR3 consists of 16 residues. V was clipped by 4 bases and J by 0 bases; unmatched bases: 5. CDR3 DNA: TGCGCCAGCAGCAGGGACAGGGCGAGCTCCTACAATGAGCAGTTCTTC. It codes for CASSRDRASSYNEQFF.

The chain carries TRBV5-5 and TRBJ2-3, with D perhaps TRBD1 or TRBD2 (5 bases each). V was pared by 0 bases and J by 3 bases, with 11 bases between. This CDR3 has 15 amino acids. Per the germline V gene, CDR1 is SGHKS and CDR2 is YYEKEE (reference sequence). Here the CDR3 reads CASSLDGTVTDTQYF. The CDR3 DNA reads TGTGCCAGCAGCTTGGATGGGACCGTGACAGATACGCAGTATTTT.

This clone was detected only once. The chain joins TRBV19 to TRBJ2-6, with TRBD1 matching 9 bases. CDR1 is LNHDA and CDR2 is SQIVND in the germline V gene (reference sequence). The CDR3 length is 17 residues. V lost 6 bases, J lost 0 bases, and 6 bases stayed unmatched. The CDR3 nucleotides read TGTGCCAGTAGCCGGACAGGGGTCCGCTCTGGGGCCAACGTCCTGACTTTC. As protein: CASSRTGVRSGANVLTF.

For this clone: This CDR3 is also generated by other DNA sequences in the sample. This chain joins TRBV2 and TRBJ2-7; 8 bases agree with TRBD1. This CDR3 contains 14 residues. Germline assignment: CDR1 SNHLY and CDR2 FYNNEI. The junction had 10 bases not matched to a gene; V was cut back by 6 bases and J by 6 bases. CDR3 amino acids: CASSRDRGVAEQYV. Here the CDR3 DNA reads TGTGCCAGCAGCCGCGACAGGGGAGTAGCCGAGCAGTACGTC.

This clone was counted only a few times. This chain joins TRBV5-4 and TRBJ1-1; D gene uncertain. V was cut by 0 bases and J by 1 base, with 4 bases left in between. CDR3 size: 13 residues. Germline CDR1 is SGHNT and CDR2 is YYREEE (reference sequence). The CDR3 nucleotides read TGTGCCAGCAGCTTGGGGGGGAACACTGAAGCTTTCTTT. The encoded protein is CASSLGGNTEAFF. Variable domain in full (rest from reference TRBV5-4 and TRBJ1-1): ETGVTQSPTHLIKTRGQQVTLRCSSQSGHNTVSWYQQALGQGPQFIFQYYREEENGRGNFPPRFSGLQFPNYSSELNVNALELDDSALYLCASSLGGNTEAFFGQGTRLTVV.

The chain recombines TRBV9 with TRBJ1-3, with unresolved D. Trimming pared 0 bases from V and 0 bases from J, leaving 7 bases between. CDR1 is SGDLS, CDR2 YYNGEE, per germline. The CDR3 contains 15 residues. The CDR3 spells CASSVGSVSGNTIYF. In DNA, the CDR3 is TGTGCCAGCAGCGTAGGCAGCGTCTCTGGAAACACCATATATTTT.

V is TRBV10-3 and J is TRBJ1-2, with TRBD1 matching 7 bases. The CDR3 runs 13 residues. Germline V gene sequence: CDR1 ENHRY, CDR2 SYGVKD. Trimming at V came to 10 bases and at J to 0 bases, leaving 5 bases not matched to a gene. The CDR3 nucleotides read TGTGCCACCGGCAGGGGGACTAACTATGGCTACACCTTC. Its translation is CATGRGTNYGYTF.

This clone was detected a few times. The CDR3 sequence is CASSPKGELREKLFF. The CDR3 bases are TGCGCCAGCAGCCCGAAGGGGGAGTTAAGGGAAAAACTGTTTTTT. V usage is TRBV5-1 and J usage is TRBJ1-4; the D gene is possibly TRBD1 (6 bases). Between the trimmed V and J ends, which lost 4 bases and 8 bases, there was a span of 18 bases. The CDR3 contains 15 residues. Germline V gives CDR1 SGHRS, CDR2 YFSETQ.

The chain carries TRBV11-3 and TRBJ2-7; D remains ambiguous. Germline CDR1 SGHNT, CDR2 YENEEA. This CDR3 has 12 residues. With 0 bases removed from V and 6 bases from J, the gap between germline ends came to 6 bases. The chain's CDR3 is CASSLDSAEQYV. The CDR3 DNA follows: TGTGCCAGCAGCTTAGACAGTGCCGAGCAGTACGTC.

J is TRBJ1-2 and V is TRBV2; D is perhaps TRBD1 (6 bases). The ends were cut back, 6 bases at V and 2 bases at J, with 13 bases in the middle. This CDR3 has 14 residues. Germline V gives CDR1 SNHLY, CDR2 FYNNEI. The CDR3 here is CASRGRGGNYGYTF. For the CDR3, the DNA is TGTGCCAGCAGGGGTAGGGGGGGGAACTATGGCTACACCTTC. Looking up the rest from reference TRBV2 and TRBJ1-2 gives the full variable domain: EPEVTQTPSHQVTQMGQEVILRCVPISNHLYFYWYRQILGQKVEFLVSFYNNEISEKSEIFDDQFSVERPDGSNFTLKIRSTKLEDSAMYFCASRGRGGNYGYTFGSGTRLTVV.

The chain recombines TRBV6-4 with TRBJ2-3, with D perhaps TRBD1 (6 bases). The V end was cut by 4 bases, the J end by 1 base, with 12 bases between. The CDR3 sequence is 15 residues long. From germline, CDR1 is MRHNA and CDR2 SNTAGT. Here the CDR3 DNA reads TGTGCCAGCAGTGTTCAGGGGAGAGGCACAGATACGCAGTATTTT. Its protein is CASSVQGRGTDTQYF.

V gene TRBV6-1 combines with J gene TRBJ2-5; perhaps D is TRBD1 or TRBD2 (6 bases each). The germline V and J ends were trimmed by 1 base and 4 bases, with 19 bases remaining between them. The germline CDR1 and CDR2 sequences are MNHNS and SASEGT. The CDR3 is made up of 17 amino acids. CDR3 region: CASSEGRGRQGRETQYF. Here the CDR3 DNA reads TGTGCCAGCAGTGAAGGACGGGGGCGCCAAGGCCGAGAGACCCAGTACTTC.

Only one count was recorded for this clone. The rearrangement links TRBV5-1 to TRBJ2-5; 8 bases map to TRBD1. From germline, CDR1 is SGHRS and CDR2 YFSETQ. V shed 4 bases, J shed 1 base, and the junction held 9 bases outside the gene matches. CDR3 length equals 16 residues. This CDR3 reads CASSPHRGTSQETQYF. The CDR3 DNA sequence: TGCGCCAGCAGCCCTCACAGGGGGACCTCCCAAGAGACCCAGTACTTC.

This clone was found once. The chain employs TRBV2 and TRBJ1-6; a possible D gene is TRBD1 (5 bases). The germline V gene encodes CDR1 SNHLY and CDR2 FYNNEI. V lost 6 bases, J lost 4 bases, and 13 bases lay in between. CDR3 length: 15 amino acids. CDR3 region: CASSETDSYNSPLHF. The CDR3 region has the DNA TGTGCCAGCAGCGAGACCGACAGTTATAATTCACCCCTCCACTTT. The whole variable domain, remainder taken from reference TRBV2 and TRBJ1-6, is EPEVTQTPSHQVTQMGQEVILRCVPISNHLYFYWYRQILGQKVEFLVSFYNNEISEKSEIFDDQFSVERPDGSNFTLKIRSTKLEDSAMYFCASSETDSYNSPLHFGNGTRLTVT.

This sequence joins TRBV5-1 and TRBJ1-2; TRBD1 matches at 9 bases. The CDR3 runs 13 residues. V lost 3 bases to trimming and J lost 4 bases; unmatched junction nucleotides: 1. CDR1 is SGHRS and CDR2 is YFSETQ in the germline V gene. The CDR3 nucleotides read TGCGCCAGCAGCTCGGACAGGGGCTATGGCTACACCTTC. Protein sequence: CASSSDRGYGYTF.

Comments on this clone: One junction end disagrees with the germline gene, perhaps due to a read error. The V and J genes are TRBV7-7 and TRBJ2-1, with TRBD1 matching over 10 bases. The CDR3 loop spans 15 amino acids. Germline V gene sequence: CDR1 SSHAT, CDR2 FNYEAQ (reference sequence). In DNA form, the CDR3 reads TGTGCTAGCAGCCCGGGACAGGGGCTCCTCAATGAGCAGTTCTTC. It is translated as CASSPGQGLLNEQFF.

As concerns this clone: Additional DNA sequences in this sample encode the identical CDR3. This chain connects TRBV6-5 to TRBJ1-2; 7 bases are shared with TRBD1. This CDR3 contains 13 residues. CDR1 is MNHEY, CDR2 SVGAGI, per germline. The junction had 6 bases not matched to a gene; V was cut back by 3 bases and J by 8 bases. The CDR3 here is CASSYRQGGGYTF. In nucleotides, the CDR3 is TGTGCCAGCAGTTATCGACAGGGAGGCGGCTACACCTTC.

J is TRBJ2-5 and V is TRBV5-4, with 9 nucleotides matching TRBD2. V trimming: 5 bases; J trimming: 1 base; junction bases outside the gene matches: 6. The V gene's germline CDR1 is SGHNT and CDR2 YYREEE (reference sequence). This CDR3 is built from 15 residues. Written as DNA, the CDR3 is TGTGCCAGCAGAGCCGTTAGCGGGGGCCAAGAGACCCAGTACTTC. Amino acid sequence: CASRAVSGGQETQYF.